This T cell receptor (beta chain) was found in a study of blood T cells in healthy people across ages. Study-level results: With age, beta diversity per million T cells declined roughly linearly, significantly by 40.

With respect to this clonotype: Its antigen remains unknown.

The use of a sample-barcoded 5' primer and a J-beta primer mix characterized a second PCR of roughly 7 to 11 cycles. Each CDR3 protein gets one entry after TCRdb re-called the 5' RACE reads with MiXCR. Seen here are some 860,000 distinct CDR3 sequences, roughly three fifths observed once, and the top ten hold roughly 25%. This CDR3 contains 15 residues. The receptor comes from a man aged 35-49 years in good health. The V gene is TRBV12-3 or TRBV12-4, the J gene TRBJ2-4; 12 bases match TRBD2. Near its end, the DNA agrees better with TRBJ2-7, so the J call may be wrong. Sequenced sample: blood. This chain's CDR3 is CASIQLTSGSHEQYF. Written as DNA, the CDR3 is TGTGCCAGCATTCAACTGACTAGCGGGAGCCACGAGCAGTACTTC.